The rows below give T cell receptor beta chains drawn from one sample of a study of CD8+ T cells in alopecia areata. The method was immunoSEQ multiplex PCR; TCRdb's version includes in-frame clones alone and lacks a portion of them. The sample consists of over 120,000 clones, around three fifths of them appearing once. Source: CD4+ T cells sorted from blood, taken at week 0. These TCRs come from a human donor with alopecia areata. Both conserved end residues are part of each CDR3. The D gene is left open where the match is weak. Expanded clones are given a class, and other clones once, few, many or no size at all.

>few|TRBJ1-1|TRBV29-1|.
CSVDGSPMNTEAFF
TGCAGCGTTGACGGCAGCCCCATGAACACTGAAGCTTTCTTT
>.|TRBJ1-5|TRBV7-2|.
CASSLDRNQPQHF
TGTGCCAGCAGCTTAGACAGGAATCAGCCCCAGCATTTT
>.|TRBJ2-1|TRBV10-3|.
CAISSGDEQFF
TGTGCCATCAGTTCGGGGGATGAGCAGTTCTTC
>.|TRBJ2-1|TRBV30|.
CAWGLNEQFF
TGTGCCTGGGGCCTCAATGAGCAGTTCTTC
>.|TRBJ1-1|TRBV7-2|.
CASSPMGNTEAFF
TGTGCCAGCAGCCCCATGGGAAACACTGAAGCTTTCTTT
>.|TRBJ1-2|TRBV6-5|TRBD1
CASSPDRPNYGYTF
TGTGCCAGCAGTCCGGACAGGCCTAACTATGGCTACACCTTC
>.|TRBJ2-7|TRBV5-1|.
CASRESYEQYF
TGCGCCAGCAGGGAGTCGTACGAGCAGTACTTC
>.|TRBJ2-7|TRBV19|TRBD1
CASSPWDRVSEQYF
TGTGCCAGTAGTCCATGGGACAGGGTTTCGGAGCAGTACTTC
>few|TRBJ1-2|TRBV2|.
CASTQGQSYGYTF
TGTGCCAGCACCCAGGGGCAGAGCTATGGCTACACCTTC
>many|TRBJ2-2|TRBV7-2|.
CASSGFGTAAGELFF
TGTGCCAGCAGCGGTTTTGGGACTGCCGCCGGGGAGCTGTTTTTT
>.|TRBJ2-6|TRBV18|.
CASSGTSLNSGANVLTF
TGTGCCAGCTCAGGGACTTCCCTTAACTCTGGGGCCAACGTCCTGACTTTC
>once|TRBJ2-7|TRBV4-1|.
CASSAGMGAYEQYF
TGCGCCAGCAGCGCCGGGATGGGGGCTTACGAGCAGTACTTC
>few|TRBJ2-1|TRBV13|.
CASSLAFPNEQFF
TGTGCCAGCAGCTTAGCCTTCCCCAATGAGCAGTTCTTC
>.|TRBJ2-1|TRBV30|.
CAWRSGLYNEQFF
TGTGCCTGGAGGTCGGGACTCTACAATGAGCAGTTCTTC
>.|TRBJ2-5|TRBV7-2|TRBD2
CASSPGGASGEETQYF
TGTGCCAGCAGCCCCGGGGGGGCCAGCGGGGAGGAGACCCAGTACTTC
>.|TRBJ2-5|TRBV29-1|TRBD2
CSVVSGGETQYF
TGCAGCGTTGTGTCCGGGGGGGAGACCCAGTACTTC
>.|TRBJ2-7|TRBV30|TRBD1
CAWTHSGTGPYEQYF
TGTGCCTGGACCCACTCCGGGACAGGGCCCTACGAGCAGTACTTC
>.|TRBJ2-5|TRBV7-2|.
CASSRAETQYF
TGTGCCAGCAGCCGAGCAGAGACCCAGTACTTC
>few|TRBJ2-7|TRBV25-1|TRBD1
CASSKTGVNEQYF
TGTGCCAGCAGTAAGACAGGGGTGAACGAGCAGTACTTC
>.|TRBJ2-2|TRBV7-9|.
CASSLSGNTGELFF
TGTGCCAGCAGCTTATCAGGGAACACCGGGGAGCTGTTTTTT
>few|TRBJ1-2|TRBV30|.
CAWSVPQGGNYGYTF
TGTGCCTGGAGTGTTCCCCAGGGCGGAAACTATGGCTACACCTTC
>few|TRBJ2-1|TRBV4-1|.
CASSRSDQPPFNEQFF
TGCGCCAGCAGCCGATCGGACCAACCTCCCTTCAATGAGCAGTTCTTC
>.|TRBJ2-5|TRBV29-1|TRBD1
CSVQPGTGQETQYF
TGCAGCGTCCAACCCGGGACAGGGCAAGAGACCCAGTACTTC
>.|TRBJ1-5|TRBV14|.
CASSLGPQNQPQHF
TGTGCCAGCAGCCTGGGACCCCAGAATCAGCCCCAGCATTTT
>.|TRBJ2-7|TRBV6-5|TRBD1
CASRTRDRVYEQYF
TGTGCCAGCAGAACCCGGGACAGGGTGTACGAGCAGTACTTC
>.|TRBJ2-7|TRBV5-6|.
CASSLWHEQYF
TGTGCCAGCAGCTTGTGGCACGAGCAGTACTTC
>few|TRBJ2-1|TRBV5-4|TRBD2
CASSPGTSGGPYVNEQFF
TGTGCCAGCAGCCCGGGGACTAGCGGGGGCCCCTACGTGAATGAGCAGTTCTTC
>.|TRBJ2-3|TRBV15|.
CATRGSSTDTQYF
TGTGCCACCAGGGGAAGTAGCACAGATACGCAGTATTTT
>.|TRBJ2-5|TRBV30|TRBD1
CASQGLGNWGETQYF
TGTGCCTCACAGGGGCTCGGCAATTGGGGAGAGACCCAGTACTTC
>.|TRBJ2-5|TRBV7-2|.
CASSLAGTAQETQYF
TGTGCCAGCAGCTTAGCAGGGACGGCTCAAGAGACCCAGTACTTC
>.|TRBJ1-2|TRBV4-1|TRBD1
CASSPKGGQQNYGYTF
TGCGCCAGCAGCCCGAAAGGGGGACAGCAAAACTATGGCTACACCTTC
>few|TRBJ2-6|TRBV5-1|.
CASSSGHPSGANVLTF
TGCGCCAGCAGCTCCGGACACCCCTCTGGGGCCAACGTCCTGACTTTC
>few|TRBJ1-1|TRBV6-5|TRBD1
CASTGTGKAFF
TGTGCCAGCACCGGGACAGGGAAGGCTTTCTTT